The 14 T cell receptor beta chains presented below share a single source sample, sequenced in a study of blood T cell repertoires in COVID-19. TCRdb's table, derived via immunoSEQ multiplex PCR, lists solely in-frame clones and lacks some. The table lists 350,000 to 450,000 clones, approximately 86% of them singletons. Source material: peripheral blood. The source is an older woman with COVID-19, enrolled during active disease.

This chain connects TRBV19 to TRBJ2-2, with 8 bases lining up with TRBD1. The J segment lost 5 bases and the V segment lost 4 bases, leaving 6 bases of the junction unmatched. The germline gives CDR1 LNHDA, CDR2 SQIVND (reference sequence). CDR3 size: 15 residues. DNA for the CDR3: TGTGCCAGTAGTAAGGCAGGGGGCTGGACCGGGGAGCTGTTTTTT. It translates to CASSKAGGWTGELFF.

This rearrangement joins TRBV6-1 to TRBJ2-7; weak D call: TRBD2 (7 bases). CDR3 length: 16 amino acids. Germline lookup yields CDR1 MNHNS and CDR2 SASEGT. V lost 0 bases, J lost 3 bases, and 15 bases lay in between. The CDR3 loop reads CASSEALRGGGYEQYF. The CDR3 DNA sequence: TGTGCCAGCAGTGAAGCGCTTAGGGGGGGAGGCTACGAGCAGTACTTC.

The CDR3: CASSQIASGVRETQYF. The CDR3 region has the DNA TGTGCCAGCAGCCAGATCGCTAGCGGAGTCAGGGAGACCCAGTACTTC. The chain combines TRBV7-9 with TRBJ2-5, with 7 bases fitting TRBD2. This CDR3 spans 16 amino acids. Germline loops: CDR1 SEHNR, CDR2 FQNEAQ (reference sequence). J lost 5 bases, V lost 5 bases, and 14 bases had no gene match.

V and J are TRBV19 and TRBJ2-3; TRBD2 is a possible D gene (6 bases). Germline V gives CDR1 LNHDA, CDR2 SQIVND (reference sequence). CDR3 length: 15 amino acids. Trimming shortened V by 5 bases and J by 5 bases, and 17 bases separated the two germline ends. The CDR3 loop reads CASSVLARDGDTQYF. DNA for the CDR3: TGTGCCAGTAGTGTCCTAGCGAGGGATGGAGATACGCAGTATTTT. The variable domain in full, completed from reference TRBV19 and TRBJ2-3, reads DGGITQSPKYLFRKEGQNVTLSCEQNLNHDAMYWYRQDPGQGLRLIYYSQIVNDFQKGDIAEGYSVSREKKESFPLTVTSAQKNPTAFYLCASSVLARDGDTQYFGPGTRLTVL.

The chain is built from TRBV21-1 and TRBJ1-1; TRBD1 is taken as the D call from the table, unchecked against the DNA. TRBV21-1 is designated a pseudogene. The CDR3 is made up of 15 amino acids. CDR3 bases: TGTGCCAGCAGCAAAGTTACTGTGGGGCAAAGTGAAGCTTTCTTT. This encodes CASSKVTVGQSEAFF.

The genes are TRBV5-4 and TRBJ2-5, with 9 bases aligning to TRBD1. V gave up 7 bases and J gave up 0 bases; unmatched junction bases: 7. Germline assignment: CDR1 SGHNT and CDR2 YYREEE (reference sequence). This CDR3 has 15 residues. As DNA, the CDR3 is TGTGCCAGCGCGGGACAGGGCACGTACCAAGAGACCCAGTACTTC. This sequence encodes CASAGQGTYQETQYF.

The J gene is TRBJ1-5, the V gene TRBV6-5; D possibly corresponds to TRBD1 (6 bases). The V and J ends lost 6 bases and 2 bases respectively, with 14 bases between them. This CDR3 is 15 amino acids long. Germline lookup yields CDR1 MNHEY and CDR2 SVGAGI. CDR3 nucleotides: TGTGCCAGCAGCTTCCAACAGGGTGGCAATCAGCCCCAGCATTTT. This encodes CASSFQQGGNQPQHF.

V and J are TRBV18 and TRBJ1-6; the match to TRBD1 covers 9 bases. The CDR3 is 16 residues long. The germline V gene encodes CDR1 KGHSH and CDR2 LQKENI. V lost 6 bases, J lost 6 bases, and 9 bases stayed unmatched. The CDR3 DNA reads TGTGCCAGCTCTCTTACAGGGGGCGCTGGTAATTCACCCCTCCACTTT. Its protein product is CASSLTGGAGNSPLHF.

This clone was counted a single time. This chain uses TRBV3-1 (or the pseudogene TRBV3-2) with TRBJ2-1; the match to TRBD2 covers 13 bases. The V and J ends lost 4 bases and 5 bases, in that order; junction bases with no gene match: 5. Germline V gene sequence: CDR1 LGHDT, CDR2 YNNKEL (reference sequence). This CDR3 spans 16 amino acids. CDR3 bases: TGTGCCAGCAGCCCCCGGACTAGCGGGGGAAACAATGAGCAGTTCTTC. This sequence encodes CASSPRTSGGNNEQFF.

This chain uses TRBV13 with TRBJ1-3; 7 positions match TRBD1. The CDR3 runs 18 residues. With V trimmed by 1 base and J by 0 bases, 9 bases remained unmatched. Germline CDR1 is PRHDT and CDR2 is FYEKMQ (reference sequence). CDR3 residues: CASSLAPRQGTSGNTIYF. CDR3 bases: TGTGCCAGCAGCTTAGCCCCTAGACAGGGCACCTCTGGAAACACCATATATTTT.

The V and J genes are TRBV7-2 and TRBJ1-2; 7 bases map to TRBD1. Losses at the gene ends were 4 bases for V and 0 bases for J; bases not matched to a gene: 8. Germline CDR1 reads SGHTA; CDR2 reads FQGNSA. This CDR3 is 16 amino acids long. The CDR3 nucleotides read TGTGCCAGCAGCTCCGACAGGGCCAGGCCTAACTATGGCTACACCTTC. It codes for CASSSDRARPNYGYTF. Full variable domain (outside the CDR3, taken from reference TRBV7-2 and TRBJ1-2): GAGVSQSPSNKVTEKGKDVELRCDPISGHTALYWYRQSLGQGLEFLIYFQGNSAPDKSGLPSDRFSAERTGGSVSTLTIQRTQQEDSAVYLCASSSDRARPNYGYTFGSGTRLTVV.

The rearrangement joins TRBV20-1 to TRBJ1-2; TRBD1 is a possible D gene (6 bases). This CDR3 is built from 15 residues. The V end lost 3 bases, the J end lost 0 bases, and 14 bases lay between the germline ends. CDR1 DFQATT and CDR2 SNEGSKA come from the germline V gene (reference sequence). The CDR3 coding sequence is TGCAGTGCTAGTGGGACACCACTTGCTAACTATGGCTACACCTTC. This gives the protein CSASGTPLANYGYTF.

The chain joins TRBV5-4 to TRBJ2-5; 10 nucleotides match TRBD2. From germline, CDR1 is SGHNT and CDR2 YYREEE (reference sequence). The CDR3 runs to 13 residues. V shed 7 bases and J 4 bases; nucleotides not matched to a gene: 4. CDR3 amino acids: CASSLAGSETQYF. Here the CDR3 DNA reads TGTGCCAGCTCACTAGCGGGGTCAGAGACCCAGTACTTC.

The gene calls are TRBV3-1 (or the pseudogene TRBV3-2) and TRBJ2-7, with TRBD1 identical over 9 bases. Germline CDR1 LGHDT, CDR2 YNNKEL (reference sequence). The CDR3 runs 15 residues. With 2 bases clipped from V and 4 bases from J, the junction kept 6 bases outside the gene matches. DNA for the CDR3: TGTGCCAGCAGCCAATACACAGGGGGCAGGTACGAGCAGTACTTC. It translates to CASSQYTGGRYEQYF.